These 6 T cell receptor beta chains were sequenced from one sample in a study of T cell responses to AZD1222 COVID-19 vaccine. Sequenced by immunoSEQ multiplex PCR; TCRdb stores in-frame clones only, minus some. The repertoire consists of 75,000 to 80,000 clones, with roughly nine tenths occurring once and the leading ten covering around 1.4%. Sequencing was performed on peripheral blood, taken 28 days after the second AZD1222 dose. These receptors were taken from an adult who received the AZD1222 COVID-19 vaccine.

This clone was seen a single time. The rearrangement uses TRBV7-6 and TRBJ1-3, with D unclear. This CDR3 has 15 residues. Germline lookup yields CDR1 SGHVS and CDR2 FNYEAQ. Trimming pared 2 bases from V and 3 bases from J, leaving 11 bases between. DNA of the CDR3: TGTGCCAGCAGCTTACAACCCAACGGTGGAAACACCATATATTTT. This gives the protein CASSLQPNGGNTIYF.

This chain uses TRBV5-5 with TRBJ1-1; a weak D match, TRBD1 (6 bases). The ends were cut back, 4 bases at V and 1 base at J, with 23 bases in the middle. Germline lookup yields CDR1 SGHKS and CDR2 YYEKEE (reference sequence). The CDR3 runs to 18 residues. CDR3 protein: CASSLYGGAVGTNTEAFF. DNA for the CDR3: TGTGCCAGCAGCCTATATGGGGGGGCGGTCGGGACGAACACTGAAGCTTTCTTT.

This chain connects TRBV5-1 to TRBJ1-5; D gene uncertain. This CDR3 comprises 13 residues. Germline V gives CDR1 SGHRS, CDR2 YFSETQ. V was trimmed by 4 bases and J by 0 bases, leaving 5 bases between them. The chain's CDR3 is CASSTDSNQPQHF. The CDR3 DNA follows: TGCGCCAGCAGCACGGATAGCAATCAGCCCCAGCATTTT. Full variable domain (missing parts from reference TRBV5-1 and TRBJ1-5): KAGVTQTPRYLIKTRGQQVTLSCSPISGHRSVSWYQQTPGQGLQFLFEYFSETQRNKGNFPGRFSGRQFSNSRSEMNVSTLELGDSALYLCASSTDSNQPQHFGDGTRLSIL.

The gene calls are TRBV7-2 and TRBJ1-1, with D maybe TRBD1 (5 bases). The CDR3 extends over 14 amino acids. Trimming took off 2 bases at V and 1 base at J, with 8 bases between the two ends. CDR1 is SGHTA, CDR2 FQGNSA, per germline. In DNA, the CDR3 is TGTGCCAGCAGCTTATATGGGACGAACACTGAAGCTTTCTTT. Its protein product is CASSLYGTNTEAFF.

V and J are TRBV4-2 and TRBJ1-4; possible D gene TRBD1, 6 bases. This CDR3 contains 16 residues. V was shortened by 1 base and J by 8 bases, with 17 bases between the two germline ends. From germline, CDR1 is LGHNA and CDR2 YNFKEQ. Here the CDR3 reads CASSQVEAGEREKLFF. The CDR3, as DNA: TGTGCCAGCAGCCAAGTCGAGGCAGGGGAACGAGAAAAACTGTTTTTT.

CDR3 loop: CASSVLSAWDYGYTF. CDR3 coding DNA: TGTGCCAGCAGCGTGCTGTCAGCGTGGGACTATGGCTACACCTTC. The J gene is TRBJ1-2, the V gene TRBV9; D is unclear. CDR1 is SGDLS, CDR2 YYNGEE, per germline. V lost 2 bases, J lost 3 bases, and 14 bases lay in between. The CDR3 sequence is 15 residues long.